A single sample is the source of the 16 T cell receptor beta chains below, sequenced in a study of blood T cell repertoires in COVID-19. Clones were read by immunoSEQ multiplex PCR, and TCRdb kept only the in-frame ones, dropping some. The sample shows roughly 330,000 clones, approximately 82% of them seen only once. Sequences were obtained from peripheral blood. The receptors originated from a woman aged 45-60 years with acute or convalescent COVID-19.

The rearrangement uses TRBV4-2 and TRBJ1-1; D is undetermined. V was trimmed by 2 bases and J by 0 bases, leaving 16 bases between them. Germline CDR1 is LGHNA and CDR2 is YNFKEQ. CDR3 length equals 17 residues. CDR3 sequence reads: CASSQFKAGGMNTEAFF. CDR3 in DNA: TGTGCCAGCAGCCAATTTAAGGCAGGAGGTATGAACACTGAAGCTTTCTTT.

The rearrangement joins TRBV7-9 to TRBJ2-1; 7 bases agree with TRBD2. CDR3 length equals 16 residues. Germline CDR1 and CDR2: SEHNR and FQNEAQ (reference sequence). With 6 bases clipped from V and 0 bases from J, the junction kept 8 bases outside the gene matches. CDR3 coding DNA: TGTGCCAGCAGTGCGACTCGCGGGAGCTCCTACAATGAGCAGTTCTTC. It yields the protein CASSATRGSSYNEQFF.

V is TRBV11-2 and J is TRBJ2-5; D may be TRBD1 (5 bases). Germline CDR1 and CDR2: SGHAT and FQNNGV. CDR3 size: 15 residues. The ends were cut back, 1 base at V and 6 bases at J, with 15 bases in the middle. The CDR3 DNA reads as TGTGCCAGCAGCTTAGTGGTGAGCAGGGAAAAGACCCAGTACTTC. This gives the protein CASSLVVSREKTQYF.

The sample holds a few counts of this clone. This chain links TRBV18 with TRBJ2-2, with a tentative D call TRBD1 (5 bases). Germline-derived CDR1 and CDR2 are KGHSH and LQKENI. V shed 3 bases and J shed 0 bases, with 11 bases lying between them. CDR3 size: 16 residues. CDR3 protein: CASSPPDTSNTGELFF. In DNA form, the CDR3 reads TGTGCCAGCTCACCGCCGGACACCTCGAACACCGGGGAGCTGTTTTTT. The full variable domain, in which reference TRBV18 and TRBJ2-2 provide the parts outside the CDR3, is NAGVMQNPRHLVRRRGQEARLRCSPMKGHSHVYWYRQLPEEGLKFMVYLQKENIIDESGMPKERFSAEFPKEGPSILRIQQVVRGDSAAYFCASSPPDTSNTGELFFGEGSRLTVL.

V and J are TRBV19 and TRBJ2-3, with 9 nucleotides matching TRBD2. Germline V gives CDR1 LNHDA, CDR2 SQIVND (reference sequence). The CDR3 is 15 residues long. V trimming: 5 bases; J trimming: 4 bases; junction bases outside the gene matches: 7. The CDR3 DNA reads as TGTGCCAGTAGTGAAACAGCGGGAGGCGCAGATACGCAGTATTTT. Translation: CASSETAGGADTQYF.

This clone occurred once. The rearrangement uses TRBV2 and TRBJ1-1, with D tentatively TRBD1 (5 bases). Germline assignment: CDR1 SNHLY and CDR2 FYNNEI. Trimming cost V 7 bases and J 9 bases, with 15 bases left between them. There are 12 residues in the CDR3. DNA for the CDR3: TGTGCCAGCACCCCTTCAAACAGGCAAGCTTTCTTT. It translates to CASTPSNRQAFF.

About this clone: Additional DNA sequences in this sample encode the identical CDR3. V and J are TRBV12-3 or TRBV12-4 and TRBJ2-7; unclear D gene. V lost 8 bases to trimming and J lost 4 bases, with 9 bases between them. This CDR3 contains 11 residues. CDR3 nucleotides: TGTGCCAGCTCTTCGTTTTACGAGCAGTACTTC. Residues: CASSSFYEQYF.

This sequence joins TRBV4-1 and TRBJ1-1, with a possible D match to TRBD1 (5 bases). V lost 3 bases and J 5 bases, leaving 16 bases between the germline ends. Germline assignment: CDR1 MGHRA and CDR2 YSYEKL. The CDR3 loop spans 15 amino acids. The CDR3, as DNA: TGCGCCAGCAGCCATGGCAGAAAGGGGCTTACTGAAGCTTTCTTT. This gives the protein CASSHGRKGLTEAFF.

The genes are TRBV7-3 and TRBJ1-5, with a weak D call TRBD1 (5 bases). Germline V lookup: CDR1 SGHTA, CDR2 FQGTGA. Deletions cut 2 bases from V and 7 bases from J, with 18 bases between. CDR3 length: 16 residues. CDR3 DNA sequence: TGTGCCAGCAGCTTAGAGCCAGGGTCGCGTGGGCAGCCCCAGCATTTT. Translating it yields CASSLEPGSRGQPQHF.

The genes are TRBV7-2 and TRBJ2-3; a weak D match, TRBD1 (6 bases). There are 14 residues in the CDR3. V lost 1 base to trimming and J lost 4 bases, with 9 bases between them. Germline V CDR1 and CDR2: SGHTA, FQGNSA. This chain's CDR3 is CASSLDTGPDTQYF. The DNA of the CDR3 is TGTGCCAGCAGCTTAGATACAGGGCCAGATACGCAGTATTTT.

The CDR3 DNA is TGTGCCATCCTGGAGGAATTGAACACTGAAGCTTTCTTT. Protein: CAILEELNTEAFF. This rearrangement joins TRBV10-3 to TRBJ1-1, with D uncertain. V shed 8 bases and J shed 0 bases, with 10 bases lying between them. The CDR3 covers 13 residues. Looked up from germline, CDR1 is ENHRY and CDR2 is SYGVKD.

This sequence joins TRBV10-3 and TRBJ1-5; 10 bases align to TRBD1. CDR1 and CDR2 from the germline V gene are ENHRY and SYGVKD. V shed 6 bases and J 7 bases; nucleotides not matched to a gene: 6. This CDR3 has 14 residues. CDR3 bases: TGTGCCATCAGCCAGACAGGGGGCGGCCAGCCCCAGCATTTT. It translates to CAISQTGGGQPQHF.

The chain combines TRBV5-4 with TRBJ2-1, with 14 nucleotides matching TRBD2. V was pared by 3 bases and J by 6 bases, with 14 bases of the junction left unmatched. The germline gives CDR1 SGHNT, CDR2 YYREEE (reference sequence). This CDR3 region has 19 residues. The CDR3 is CASSSPGLAGEGVGNEQFF. In nucleotides, the CDR3 is TGTGCCAGCAGCTCGCCGGGACTAGCGGGAGAGGGGGTAGGCAATGAGCAGTTCTTC.

The chain couples TRBV4-3 to TRBJ2-3, with D possibly TRBD2 on 6 matching bases. Germline V gene sequence: CDR1 LGHNA, CDR2 YSLEER. The CDR3 contains 15 residues. V was clipped by 3 bases and J by 4 bases, with 14 bases between them. CDR3 sequence: CASSQDGGYPDTQYF. The CDR3 coding sequence is TGCGCCAGCAGCCAGGATGGGGGGTATCCAGATACGCAGTATTTT.

The gene calls are TRBV24-1 and TRBJ2-2, with D perhaps TRBD2 (6 bases). The length of the CDR3 is 15 residues. Trimming removed 0 bases at V and 6 bases at J, with 10 bases between. Germline CDR1 KGHDR, CDR2 SFDVKD. CDR3: CATSDLGTGAGELFF. DNA for the CDR3: TGTGCCACCAGTGATTTGGGGACGGGGGCCGGGGAGCTGTTTTTT.

Here the CDR3 DNA reads TGTGCCACCAGTGAATACAGGGGAGATACGCAGTATTTT. Protein: CATSEYRGDTQYF. The chain recombines TRBV24-1 with TRBJ2-3; 7 nucleotides agree with TRBD1. The CDR3 has 13 amino acids. V gave up 4 bases and J gave up 5 bases; unmatched junction bases: 2. CDR1 and CDR2 from the germline V gene are KGHDR and SFDVKD.